The clone carrying this TCR beta chain was seen once. The antigen is unknown. A much larger clone lies a single base off, so this may be a read error. A single record per CDR3 protein comes from TCRdb applying MiXCR to the reads. The sample includes 700,000 to 900,000 distinct CDR3 sequences, under 35% of them seen just once. This CDR3 contains 16 residues. Trimming removed 3 bases at V and 5 bases at J, with 20 bases between. Germline-derived CDR1 and CDR2 are SGHTA and FQGNSA. These data are taken from a study of T cell repertoires in cytomegalovirus infection. Overall study context: Recently identified HLA-C-restricted CMV epitopes were among the peptides used. Public TCR beta signatures marked donors with CMV infection and the matching HLA. Study-level findings and limits: Cumulative frequency (of public TCR beta family members) identified carriers of CMV plus the relevant HLA. HLA-C-restricted CMV clonotypes gave the most frequent clonotype in two of eight donors.

The sample here was cultured CD8+ T cells from PBMCs, taken from culture after CMV antigen stimulation. This receptor was identified in a human donor in good health (CMV status not recorded). Some clones in this sample may be carry-over from other donors' samples. V gene TRBV7-2 combines with J gene TRBJ2-7; possibly TRBD1 for D (6 bases). CDR3 residues: CASSLGRGGMSHEQYF. The DNA for the CDR3 is TGTGCCAGCAGCTTGGGACGTGGGGGCATGTCCCACGAGCAGTACTTC.